This TCR beta chain was sequenced during a study of T cell changes during pregnancy in multiple sclerosis. Generated by immunoSEQ multiplex PCR, the TCRdb table keeps only in-frame clones and is missing some. The sample lists fewer than 85,000 clones, 90% to 95% occurring once. Trimming shortened V by 4 bases and J by 4 bases, and 13 bases separated the two germline ends. CDR3 size: 14 residues. Germline V gives CDR1 SGHRS, CDR2 YFSETQ. The sequencing here drew on peripheral blood, taken in the second trimester of pregnancy. The clonotype comes from a female donor with multiple sclerosis, enrolled in a pregnancy study. V and J are TRBV5-1 and TRBJ2-3; D is possibly TRBD2 (5 bases). The CDR3 nucleotides read TGCGCCAGCAGCCTGACTCTTAGCGCAGATACGCAGTATTTT. Translating it yields CASSLTLSADTQYF.